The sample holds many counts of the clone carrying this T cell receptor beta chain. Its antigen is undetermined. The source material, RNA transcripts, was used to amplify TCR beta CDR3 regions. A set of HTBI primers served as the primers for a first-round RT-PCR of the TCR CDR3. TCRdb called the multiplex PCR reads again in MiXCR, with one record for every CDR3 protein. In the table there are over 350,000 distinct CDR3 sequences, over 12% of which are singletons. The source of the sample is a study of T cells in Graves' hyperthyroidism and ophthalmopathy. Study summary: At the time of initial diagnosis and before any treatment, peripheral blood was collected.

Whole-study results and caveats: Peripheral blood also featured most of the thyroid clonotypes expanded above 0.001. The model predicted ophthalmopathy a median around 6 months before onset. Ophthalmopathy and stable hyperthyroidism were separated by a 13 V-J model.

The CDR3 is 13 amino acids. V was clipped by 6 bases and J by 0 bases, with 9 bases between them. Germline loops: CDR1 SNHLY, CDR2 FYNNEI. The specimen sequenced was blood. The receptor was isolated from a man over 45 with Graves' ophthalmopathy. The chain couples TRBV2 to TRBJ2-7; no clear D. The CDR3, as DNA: TGTGCCAGCAGGAACACGATCTCCTACGAGCAGTACTTC. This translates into CASRNTISYEQYF.